The 31 T cell receptor beta chains below come from one sample, sequenced in a study of cytomegalovirus exposure and HLA in healthy donors. 13 Jbeta primers and 60 Vbeta primers were used for the PCR. TCRdb's copy holds only in-frame clones and misses some; the assay was immunoSEQ multiplex PCR. Of under 90,000 clones listed, roughly 67% are singletons. The sequencing sample was made of PBMCs. Receptors originate from a man in his forties in good health and CMV-seropositive.

The CDR3: CSVEYSSYEQYF. The CDR3 coding sequence is TGCAGCGTTGAATACAGTTCCTACGAGCAGTACTTC. The V and J genes are TRBV29-1 and TRBJ2-7, with D hard to call. CDR1 is SQVTM and CDR2 is ANQGSEA in the germline V gene. There are 12 residues in the CDR3. Between the trimmed V and J ends, which lost 2 bases and 1 base, there was a span of 6 bases.

In this sample, this clone turned up a few times. V is TRBV10-3 and J is TRBJ1-4; a possible D gene is TRBD1 (5 bases). With 4 bases removed from V and 4 bases from J, the gap between germline ends came to 16 bases. Germline values: CDR1 ENHRY, CDR2 SYGVKD. There are 16 residues in the CDR3. CDR3 DNA sequence: TGTGCCATCAGTGGGTCTGCTGGGGGACTTAATGAAAAACTGTTTTTT. It translates to CAISGSAGGLNEKLFF.

The chain combines TRBV30 with TRBJ2-6, with D maybe TRBD1 (6 bases). The V and J ends lost 2 bases and 1 base respectively, with 9 bases between them. The CDR3 has 15 residues. The germline V gene has CDR1 GTSNPN and CDR2 SVGIG (reference sequence). The CDR3, as DNA: TGTGCCTGGAGTCAAGGGGGATCTGGGGCCAACGTCCTGACTTTC. It is translated as CAWSQGGSGANVLTF.

The chain carries TRBV6-5 and TRBJ2-3; tentative D call: TRBD2 (7 bases). V gave up 5 bases and J gave up 9 bases, with 15 bases separating them. The CDR3 runs to 13 residues. Germline V gene data show CDR1 as MNHEY and CDR2 as SVGAGI. Here the CDR3 DNA reads TGTGCCAGCAGTCTAGCGGAGGGGGGGACGCAGTATTTT. Translating it yields CASSLAEGGTQYF.

V and J are TRBV5-4 and TRBJ1-4; tentative D call: TRBD1 (5 bases). V was clipped by 3 bases and J by 5 bases, with 8 bases between them. The V gene's germline CDR1 is SGHNT and CDR2 YYREEE (reference sequence). The CDR3 consists of 13 residues. The CDR3 sequence is CASSSQGNEKLFF. The CDR3 bases are TGTGCCAGCAGCTCCCAGGGAAATGAAAAACTGTTTTTT.

The chain uses TRBV10-3 and TRBJ2-1; the D gene is possibly TRBD1 (6 bases). Trimming pared 6 bases from V and 5 bases from J, leaving 11 bases between. The CDR3 is made up of 13 amino acids. CDR1 is ENHRY and CDR2 is SYGVKD in the germline V gene. The CDR3 spells CAIRTGWDNEQFF. CDR3 nucleotide sequence: TGTGCCATCAGAACAGGGTGGGACAATGAGCAGTTCTTC.

This chain joins TRBV6-1 and TRBJ2-1, with D possibly being TRBD2 (6 bases). CDR1 is MNHNS and CDR2 is SASEGT in the germline V gene. The CDR3 loop spans 16 amino acids. V shed 1 base and J shed 2 bases, with 12 bases lying between them. CDR3 in amino acids: CASSEGSRGAYNEQFF. The DNA of the CDR3 is TGTGCCAGCAGTGAAGGATCTCGCGGGGCCTACAATGAGCAGTTCTTC.

The chain uses TRBV28 and TRBJ2-7, with 12 bases fitting TRBD1. V dropped 4 bases and J dropped 7; count of bases not matched to a gene: 8. The V gene's germline CDR1 is MDHEN and CDR2 SYDVKM. There are 15 residues in the CDR3. In DNA form, the CDR3 reads TGTGCCAGCAGTTCTCCGGGACAGGGGGCGCAAGAGCAGTACTTC. This sequence encodes CASSSPGQGAQEQYF.

Only a few counts were recorded for this clone. CDR3 loop: CAISEIDKPNYEQYF. In nucleotides, the CDR3 is TGTGCCATCAGTGAGATCGACAAACCTAACTACGAGCAGTACTTC. The rearrangement uses TRBV10-3 and TRBJ2-7; no firm D call. The V end was cut by 2 bases, the J end by 3 bases, with 14 bases between. Germline CDR1 and CDR2: ENHRY and SYGVKD. The CDR3 sequence is 15 residues long.

This clone appeared a few times. This chain links TRBV2 with TRBJ1-5; D might be TRBD1 (6 bases). Per the germline V gene, CDR1 is SNHLY and CDR2 is FYNNEI. V lost 7 bases and J lost 6, with 19 bases in between. CDR3 length: 15 amino acids. The CDR3 sequence: CASTPRGREGQPQHF. CDR3 nucleotides: TGTGCCAGCACCCCCAGGGGCAGGGAGGGTCAGCCCCAGCATTTT.

The V call is TRBV29-1, the J call TRBJ1-1, with D perhaps matching TRBD1 (6 bases). CDR3 length equals 13 residues. Deletions cut 6 bases from V and 0 bases from J, with 11 bases between. The V gene's germline CDR1 is SQVTM and CDR2 ANQGSEA. CDR3 coding DNA: TGCAGCGTGCCCGGGACATTGAACACTGAAGCTTTCTTT. Amino acids: CSVPGTLNTEAFF.

The genes are TRBV6-1 and TRBJ2-1, with D perhaps TRBD2 (6 bases). The CDR3 length is 14 residues. The ends were cut back, 2 bases at V and 4 bases at J, with 9 bases in the middle. Germline lookup yields CDR1 MNHNS and CDR2 SASEGT. In DNA, the CDR3 is TGTGCCAGCAGTGAATCAGGACTATACAATGAGCAGTTCTTC. Translation: CASSESGLYNEQFF.

The chain is built from TRBV28 and TRBJ1-4, with TRBD1 as a possible D gene (6 bases). Germline V gene data show CDR1 as MDHEN and CDR2 as SYDVKM. Trimming removed 5 bases from V and 3 bases from J, with 10 bases in between. CDR3 length equals 14 residues. Here the CDR3 reads CASSQGPANEKLFF. The CDR3 DNA is TGTGCCAGCAGTCAGGGGCCAGCTAATGAAAAACTGTTTTTT.

This clone was counted between two and nine times. The chain employs TRBV9 and TRBJ2-7; D perhaps matches TRBD1 (6 bases). CDR1 is SGDLS, CDR2 YYNGEE, per germline. Trimming took off 4 bases at V and 0 bases at J, with 17 bases between the two ends. The CDR3 contains 16 residues. DNA of the CDR3: TGTGCCAGCAGCCCAACCGGACAGCCGAGCTCCTACGAGCAGTACTTC. This encodes CASSPTGQPSSYEQYF.

A note on this clone: A read error may produce the germline difference seen at one junction end. The chain recombines TRBV7-9 with TRBJ1-1; D is unclear. Germline V gene sequence: CDR1 SEHNR, CDR2 FQNEAQ (reference sequence). There are 12 residues in the CDR3. As DNA, the CDR3 is TGTTCCAGCAGCTTAGGAAGTGGGGAGACTTTCTTT. Its translation is CSSSLGSGETFF.

The V call is TRBV6-1, the J call TRBJ1-5; D may be TRBD1 (5 bases). CDR1 MNHNS and CDR2 SASEGT come from the germline V gene. The CDR3 loop spans 14 amino acids. V lost 4 bases and J lost 2, with 9 bases in between. Here the CDR3 reads CASSAGWGNQPQHF. Written as DNA, the CDR3 is TGTGCCAGCAGTGCAGGGTGGGGCAATCAGCCCCAGCATTTT.

This clone was observed a few times. V usage is TRBV5-1 and J usage is TRBJ1-1; the D is unclear. The CDR3 extends over 14 amino acids. V lost 1 base and J 1 base, leaving 8 bases between the germline ends. The V gene's germline CDR1 is SGHRS and CDR2 YFSETQ. The CDR3 DNA follows: TGCGCCAGCAGCTTGATGACACCGAACACTGAAGCTTTCTTT. Translation: CASSLMTPNTEAFF. The full variable domain, rest sourced from reference TRBV5-1 and TRBJ1-1, is KAGVTQTPRYLIKTRGQQVTLSCSPISGHRSVSWYQQTPGQGLQFLFEYFSETQRNKGNFPGRFSGRQFSNSRSEMNVSTLELGDSALYLCASSLMTPNTEAFFGQGTRLTVV.

The chain carries TRBV9 and TRBJ2-1, with TRBD2 matching 8 bases. V shed 0 bases and J 3 bases; nucleotides not matched to a gene: 5. The CDR3 is made up of 16 amino acids. From germline, CDR1 is SGDLS and CDR2 YYNGEE. The CDR3 nucleotides read TGTGCCAGCAGCGTAGATACGGGACTAGTCTACAATGAGCAGTTCTTC. This translates into CASSVDTGLVYNEQFF.

This chain links TRBV27 with TRBJ2-7, with D possibly matching TRBD1 (5 bases). CDR3 length: 13 amino acids. Trimming removed 7 bases at V and 0 bases at J, with 10 bases between. CDR1 is MNHEY, CDR2 SMNVEV, per germline (reference sequence). This CDR3 is CASTTGSSYEQYF. The CDR3 DNA is TGTGCCAGCACCACAGGCAGCTCCTACGAGCAGTACTTC.

Remarks on this clone: A read error may produce the germline difference seen at one junction end. V is TRBV5-1 and J is TRBJ1-1; 7 nucleotides agree with TRBD1. CDR3 length equals 14 residues. The germline gives CDR1 SGHRS, CDR2 YFSETQ. For the CDR3, the DNA is TGCGCCAGCAACTTGGAGGGAAGGGGGCCTGAAGCTTTCTTT. It codes for CASNLEGRGPEAFF.

This clone was counted only a few times. The chain uses TRBV28 and TRBJ1-5; the match to TRBD1 covers 7 bases. CDR1 MDHEN and CDR2 SYDVKM come from the germline V gene. The CDR3 is made up of 15 amino acids. V gave up 6 bases and J gave up 2 bases; unmatched junction bases: 7. CDR3: CASSLQGTGNQPQHF. Written as DNA, the CDR3 is TGTGCCAGCAGCTTACAGGGGACGGGCAATCAGCCCCAGCATTTT.

In regard to this clone: Likely a read error: the CDR3 ends without its conserved phenylalanine or tryptophan. Because the CDR3's place on the DNA is in doubt, the DNA is left out and the CDR3 is given as listed by TCRdb. The chain is built from TRBV5-6 and TRBJ2-3; the D call TRBD2 from the table was never checked on the DNA. With termini counted, the CDR3 has 15 amino acids. Germline V gene sequence: CDR1 SGHDT, CDR2 YYEEEE. CDR3 loop: CASSTVTSGRLEAYL.

The CDR3 DNA sequence: TGTGCCAGCTCTAGCGGGAGTATCTCCTACAATGAGCAGTTCTTC. Translation gives CASSSGSISYNEQFF. V is TRBV28 and J is TRBJ2-1; 10 bases agree with TRBD2. The CDR3 runs to 15 residues. J gave up 0 bases and V 8 bases, and 4 bases lay outside the gene matches. CDR1 and CDR2 from the germline V gene are MDHEN and SYDVKM.

A single count supports this clone. CDR3 nucleotides: TGCAGCGTTGTTGTGGTCGGAAAAACAGGGTCCTATGGCTACACCTTC. Protein product: CSVVVVGKTGSYGYTF. The V gene is TRBV29-1, the J gene TRBJ1-2; D possibly corresponds to TRBD1 (6 bases). Germline values: CDR1 SQVTM, CDR2 ANQGSEA. V was pared by 4 bases and J by 4 bases, with 22 bases between. The CDR3 has 16 residues. Filled out from reference TRBV29-1 and TRBJ1-2, the complete variable domain reads SAVISQKPSRDICQRGTSLTIQCQVDSQVTMMFWYRQQPGQSLTLIATANQGSEATYESGFVIDKFPISRPNLTFSTLTVSNMSPEDSSIYLCSVVVVGKTGSYGYTFGSGTRLTVV.

This clone was counted only a few times. The sample contains more than one DNA sequence encoding this CDR3. In DNA, the CDR3 is TGTGCCAGCAGTTACTCCAGGGGAACTGAAGCTTTCTTT. Its protein is CASSYSRGTEAFF. The chain couples TRBV6-5 to TRBJ1-1; tentative D call: TRBD1 (6 bases). Trimming cost V 0 bases and J 5 bases, with 7 bases left between them. Germline lookup yields CDR1 MNHEY and CDR2 SVGAGI. This CDR3 comprises 13 residues.

The V and J genes are TRBV30 and TRBJ2-5, with TRBD2 as a possible D gene (5 bases). The CDR3 runs 11 residues. Trimming removed 1 base from V and 5 bases from J, with 5 bases in between. CDR1 is GTSNPN and CDR2 is SVGIG in the germline V gene (reference sequence). The CDR3 nucleotides read TGTGCCTGGAGTGGAGGGGAGACCCAGTACTTC. Protein product: CAWSGGETQYF.

The chain has TRBV5-8 and TRBJ2-7; 9 nucleotides align to TRBD1. CDR1 and CDR2 from the germline V gene are SGHTS and YDEGEE. The CDR3 runs 16 residues. V gave up 0 bases and J gave up 3 bases; unmatched junction bases: 7. The CDR3 here is CASSLALGTGSYEQYF. The CDR3 coding sequence is TGTGCCAGCAGCTTGGCGTTGGGGACAGGGAGCTACGAGCAGTACTTC.

V gene TRBV6-6 combines with J gene TRBJ1-4; D is possibly TRBD1 (6 bases). With 0 bases removed from V and 8 bases from J, the gap between germline ends came to 16 bases. The CDR3 covers 16 residues. In germline, CDR1 is MNHNY, CDR2 SVGAGI (reference sequence). CDR3 sequence reads: CASSYSSTGSREKLFF. CDR3 bases: TGTGCCAGCAGTTACTCTTCAACAGGGTCTCGGGAAAAACTGTTTTTT.

This clone occurred a few times. The chain joins TRBV19 to TRBJ1-4; 9 bases match TRBD1. The CDR3 totals 15 residues. The germline V gene encodes CDR1 LNHDA and CDR2 SQIVND (reference sequence). The V gene end was trimmed by 1 base and the J gene end by 5 bases; junction bases not matched to a gene: 2. The CDR3 loop reads CASSIGDRENEKLFF. The CDR3 DNA reads TGTGCCAGTAGTATAGGGGACAGGGAAAATGAAAAACTGTTTTTT.

J is TRBJ2-3 and V is TRBV6-1; perhaps TRBD1 as D (6 bases). The V end lost 0 bases, the J end lost 9 bases, and 13 bases lay between the germline ends. The length of the CDR3 is 14 residues. From germline, CDR1 is MNHNS and CDR2 SASEGT. As DNA, the CDR3 is TGTGCCAGCAGTGAAGCGCAGGGGATTGGCACGCAGTATTTT. This sequence encodes CASSEAQGIGTQYF.

The chain recombines TRBV11-2 with TRBJ2-7; the D is unclear. The V end was cut by 5 bases, the J end by 0 bases, with 11 bases between. The CDR3 contains 14 residues. In germline, CDR1 is SGHAT, CDR2 FQNNGV. CDR3 sequence reads: CASSPRVTSYEQYF. CDR3 DNA: TGTGCCAGCAGCCCCCGAGTAACCTCCTACGAGCAGTACTTC.